This T cell receptor beta chain is drawn from a study of blood T cell repertoires in COVID-19. As for the study in general: Collection of acute and convalescent COVID-19 samples took place in the United States, Italy and Spain. Sources were T cells, B-cell-depleted T cells, or PBMCs; the material itself was cDNA or gDNA.

The authors' processing: Estimates of nucleated cell counts were drawn from the amplification of reference gene primers. The table came from immunoSEQ multiplex PCR; TCRdb's copy has only in-frame clones and leaves some out. For V, J and clone size, that table is used; D and trimming come from the DNA. This sample yields 100,000 to 150,000 clones, of which over 60% are seen a single time; approximately 2% belongs to the top ten. The receptor's source is a woman between 70 and 85 years old with acute or convalescent COVID-19. Sequenced sample: peripheral blood.

The CDR3 coding sequence is TGTGCCAGCAGTCGGACAGGCAACAATCAGCCCCAGCATTTT. It translates to CASSRTGNNQPQHF. The chain has TRBV28 and TRBJ1-5; TRBD1 aligns across 7 bases. From germline, CDR1 is MDHEN and CDR2 SYDVKM. The ends lost 5 bases at V and 3 bases at J; junction bases unmatched: 4. The CDR3 runs 14 residues. Full variable domain (outside the CDR3, taken from reference TRBV28 and TRBJ1-5): DVKVTQSSRYLVKRTGEKVFLECVQDMDHENMFWYRQDPGLGLRLIYFSYDVKMKEKGDIPEGYSVSREKKERFSLILESASTNQTSMYLCASSRTGNNQPQHFGDGTRLSIL.